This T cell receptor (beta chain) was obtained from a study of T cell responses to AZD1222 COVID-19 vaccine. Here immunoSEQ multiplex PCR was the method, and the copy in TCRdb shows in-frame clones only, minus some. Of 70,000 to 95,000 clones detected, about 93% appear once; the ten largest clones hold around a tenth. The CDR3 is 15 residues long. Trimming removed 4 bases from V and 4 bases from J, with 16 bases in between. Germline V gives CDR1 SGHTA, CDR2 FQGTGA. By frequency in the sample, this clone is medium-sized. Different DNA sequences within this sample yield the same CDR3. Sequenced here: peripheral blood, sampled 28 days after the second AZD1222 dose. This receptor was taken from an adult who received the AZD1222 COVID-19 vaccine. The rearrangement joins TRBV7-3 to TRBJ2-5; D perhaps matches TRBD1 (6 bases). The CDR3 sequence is CASSSTGTWGETQYF. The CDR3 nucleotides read TGTGCCAGCAGCTCCACCGGGACATGGGGAGAGACCCAGTACTTC.